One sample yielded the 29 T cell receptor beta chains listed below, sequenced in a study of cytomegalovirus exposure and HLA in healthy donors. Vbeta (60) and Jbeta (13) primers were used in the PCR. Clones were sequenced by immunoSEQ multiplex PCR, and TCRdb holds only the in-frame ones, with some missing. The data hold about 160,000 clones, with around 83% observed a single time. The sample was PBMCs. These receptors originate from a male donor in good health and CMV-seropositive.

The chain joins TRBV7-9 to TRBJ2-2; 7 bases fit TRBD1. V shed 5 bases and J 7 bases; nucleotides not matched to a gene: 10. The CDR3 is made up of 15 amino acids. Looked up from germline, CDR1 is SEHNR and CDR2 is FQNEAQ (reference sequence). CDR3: CASSPLWAGGGELFF. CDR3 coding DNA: TGTGCCAGCAGCCCCCTTTGGGCAGGGGGCGGGGAGCTGTTTTTT.

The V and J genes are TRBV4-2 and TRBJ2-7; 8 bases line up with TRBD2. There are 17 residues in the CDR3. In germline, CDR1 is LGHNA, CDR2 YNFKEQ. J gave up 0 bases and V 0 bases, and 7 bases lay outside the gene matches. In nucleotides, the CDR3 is TGTGCCAGCAGCCAAGATCGGCTAGCGGGCCCCTCCTACGAGCAGTACTTC. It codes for CASSQDRLAGPSYEQYF.

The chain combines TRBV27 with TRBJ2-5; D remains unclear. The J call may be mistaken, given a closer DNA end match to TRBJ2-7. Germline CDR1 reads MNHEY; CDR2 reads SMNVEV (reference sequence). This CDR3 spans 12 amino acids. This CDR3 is CASSSRFYEQYF. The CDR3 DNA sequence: TGTGCCAGCAGTTCTCGGTTCTACGAGCAGTACTTC.

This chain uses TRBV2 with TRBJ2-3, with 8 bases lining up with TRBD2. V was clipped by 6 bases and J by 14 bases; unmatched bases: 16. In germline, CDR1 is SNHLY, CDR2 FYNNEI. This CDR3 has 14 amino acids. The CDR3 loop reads CASRGGTGTSLLYF. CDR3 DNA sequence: TGTGCCAGCAGGGGTGGTACCGGGACTAGTTTGCTGTATTTT.

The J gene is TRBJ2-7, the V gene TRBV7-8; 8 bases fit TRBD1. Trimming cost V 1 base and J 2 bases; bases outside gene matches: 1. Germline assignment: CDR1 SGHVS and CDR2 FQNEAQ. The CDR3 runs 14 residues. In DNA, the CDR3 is TGTGCCAGCAGCTTAGGGGGACAGGCCTACGAGCAGTACTTC. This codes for CASSLGGQAYEQYF.

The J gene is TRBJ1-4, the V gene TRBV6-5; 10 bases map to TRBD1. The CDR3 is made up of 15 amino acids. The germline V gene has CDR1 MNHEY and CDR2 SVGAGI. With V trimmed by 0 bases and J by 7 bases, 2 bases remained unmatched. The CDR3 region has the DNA TGTGCCAGCAGTTACTCGGACAGGGGGTTTGAAAAACTGTTTTTT. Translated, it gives CASSYSDRGFEKLFF.

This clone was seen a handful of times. The CDR3 region has the DNA TGTGCCAGCAGTCGTAGACTCCCCACAGATACGCAGTATTTT. This translates into CASSRRLPTDTQYF. The rearrangement joins TRBV2 to TRBJ2-3; D ambiguous. Looked up from germline, CDR1 is SNHLY and CDR2 is FYNNEI. CDR3 length: 14 amino acids. The germline V and J ends were trimmed by 5 bases and 2 bases, with 11 bases remaining between them.

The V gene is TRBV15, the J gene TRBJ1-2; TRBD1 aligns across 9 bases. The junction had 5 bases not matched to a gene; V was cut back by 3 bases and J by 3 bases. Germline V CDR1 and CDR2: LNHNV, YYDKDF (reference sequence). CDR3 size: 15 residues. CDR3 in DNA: TGTGCCACCAGCAGGACAGGGGGTTACTACTATGGCTACACCTTC. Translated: CATSRTGGYYYGYTF.

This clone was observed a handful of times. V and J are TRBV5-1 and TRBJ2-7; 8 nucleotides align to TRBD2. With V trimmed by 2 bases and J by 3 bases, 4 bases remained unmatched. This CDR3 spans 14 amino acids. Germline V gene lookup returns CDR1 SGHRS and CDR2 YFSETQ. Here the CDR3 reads CASSLAGDIYEQYF. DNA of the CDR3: TGCGCCAGCAGCTTAGCGGGGGACATCTACGAGCAGTACTTC.

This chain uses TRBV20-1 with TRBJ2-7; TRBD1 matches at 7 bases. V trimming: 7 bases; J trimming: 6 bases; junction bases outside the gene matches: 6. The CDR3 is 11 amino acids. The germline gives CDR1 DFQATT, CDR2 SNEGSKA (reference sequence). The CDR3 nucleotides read TGCAGTGTCTCACAGGGGTTCGAGCAGTACTTC. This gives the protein CSVSQGFEQYF.

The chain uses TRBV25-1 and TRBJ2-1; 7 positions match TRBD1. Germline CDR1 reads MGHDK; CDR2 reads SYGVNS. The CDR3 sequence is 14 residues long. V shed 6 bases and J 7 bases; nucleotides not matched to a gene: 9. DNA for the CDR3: TGTGCCAGCAGGTTGGGGTCAGGGGGAAATGAGCAGTTCTTC. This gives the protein CASRLGSGGNEQFF.

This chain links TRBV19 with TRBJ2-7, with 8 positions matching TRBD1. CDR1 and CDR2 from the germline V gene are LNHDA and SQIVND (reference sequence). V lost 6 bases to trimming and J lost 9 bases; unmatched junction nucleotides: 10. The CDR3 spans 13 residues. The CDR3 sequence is CASRGTGGYTQYF. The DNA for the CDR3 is TGTGCCAGTAGGGGGACAGGAGGATACACGCAGTACTTC. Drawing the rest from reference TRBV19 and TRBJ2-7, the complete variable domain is DGGITQSPKYLFRKEGQNVTLSCEQNLNHDAMYWYRQDPGQGLRLIYYSQIVNDFQKGDIAEGYSVSREKKESFPLTVTSAQKNPTAFYLCASRGTGGYTQYFGPGTRLTVT.

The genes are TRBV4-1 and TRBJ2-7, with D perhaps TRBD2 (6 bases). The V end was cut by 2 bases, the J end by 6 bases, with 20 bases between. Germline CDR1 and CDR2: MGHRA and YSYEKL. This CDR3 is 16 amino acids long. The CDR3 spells CASSQSGGALNVEQYF. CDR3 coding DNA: TGCGCCAGCAGCCAATCGGGCGGGGCCCTTAACGTCGAGCAGTACTTC.

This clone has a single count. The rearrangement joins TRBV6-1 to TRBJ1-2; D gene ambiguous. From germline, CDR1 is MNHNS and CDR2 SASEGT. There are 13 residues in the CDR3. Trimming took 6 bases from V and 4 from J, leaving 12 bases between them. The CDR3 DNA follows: TGTGCCAGCAGCGACGCGGTTGTCTATGGCTACACCTTC. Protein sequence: CASSDAVVYGYTF.

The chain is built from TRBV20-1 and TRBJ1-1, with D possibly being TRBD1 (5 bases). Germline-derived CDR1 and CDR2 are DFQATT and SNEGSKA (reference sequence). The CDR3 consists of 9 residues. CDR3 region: CRTGGRGFF. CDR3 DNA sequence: TGCAGAACTGGGGGGAGAGGTTTCTTT.

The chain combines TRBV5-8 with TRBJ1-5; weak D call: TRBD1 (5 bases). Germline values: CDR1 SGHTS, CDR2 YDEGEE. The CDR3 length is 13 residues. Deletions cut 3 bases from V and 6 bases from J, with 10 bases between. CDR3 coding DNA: TGTGCCAGCAGCTCGGACGGGGGTCAGCCCCAGCATTTT. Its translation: CASSSDGGQPQHF.

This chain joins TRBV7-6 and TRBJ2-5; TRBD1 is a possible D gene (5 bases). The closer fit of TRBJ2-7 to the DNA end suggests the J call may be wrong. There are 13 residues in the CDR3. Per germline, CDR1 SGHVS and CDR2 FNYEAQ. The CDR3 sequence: CASSFRQNYEQYF. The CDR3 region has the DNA TGTGCCAGCAGCTTCCGACAGAACTACGAGCAGTACTTC.

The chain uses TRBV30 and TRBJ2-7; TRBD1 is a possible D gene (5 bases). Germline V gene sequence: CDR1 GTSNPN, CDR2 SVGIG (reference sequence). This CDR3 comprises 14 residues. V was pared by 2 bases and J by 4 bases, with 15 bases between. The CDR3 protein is CAWSTGQPAYEQYF. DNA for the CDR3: TGTGCCTGGAGTACAGGACAACCGGCGTACGAGCAGTACTTC.

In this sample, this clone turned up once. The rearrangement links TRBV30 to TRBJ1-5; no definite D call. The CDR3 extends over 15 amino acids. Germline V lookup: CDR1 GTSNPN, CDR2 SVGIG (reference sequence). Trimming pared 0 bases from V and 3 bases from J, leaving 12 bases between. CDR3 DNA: TGTGCCTGGAGTGTGAAAGGGCGGGACAATCAGCCCCAGCATTTT. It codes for CAWSVKGRDNQPQHF. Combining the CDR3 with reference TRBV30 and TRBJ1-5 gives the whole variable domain SQTIHQWPATLVQPVGSPLSLECTVEGTSNPNLYWYRQAAGRGLQLLFYSVGIGQISSEVPQNLSASRPQDRQFILSSKKLLLSDSGFYLCAWSVKGRDNQPQHFGDGTRLSIL.

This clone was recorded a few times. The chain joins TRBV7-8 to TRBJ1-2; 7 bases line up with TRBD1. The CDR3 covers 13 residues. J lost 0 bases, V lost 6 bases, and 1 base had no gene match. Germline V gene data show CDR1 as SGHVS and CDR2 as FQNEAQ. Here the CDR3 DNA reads TGTGCCAGCAGTCAGGGGGCTAACTATGGCTACACCTTC. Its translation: CASSQGANYGYTF.

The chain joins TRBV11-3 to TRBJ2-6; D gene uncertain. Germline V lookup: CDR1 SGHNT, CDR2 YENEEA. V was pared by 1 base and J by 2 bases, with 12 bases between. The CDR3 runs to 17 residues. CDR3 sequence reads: CASSLGSTVAGANVLTF. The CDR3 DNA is TGTGCCAGCAGCTTAGGCTCCACAGTGGCTGGGGCCAACGTCCTGACTTTC. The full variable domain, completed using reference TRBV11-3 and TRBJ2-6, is EAGVVQSPRYKIIEKKQPVAFWCNPISGHNTLYWYLQNLGQGPELLIRYENEEAVDDSQLPKDRFSAERLKGVDSTLKIQPAELGDSAVYLCASSLGSTVAGANVLTFGAGSRLTVL.

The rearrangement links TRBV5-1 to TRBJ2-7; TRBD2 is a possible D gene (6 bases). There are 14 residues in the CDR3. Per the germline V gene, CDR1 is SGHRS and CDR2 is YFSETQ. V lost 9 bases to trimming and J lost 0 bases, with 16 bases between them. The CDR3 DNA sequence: TGCGCCACCTCGCAGCACGGGAGCTCCTACGAGCAGTACTTC. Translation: CATSQHGSSYEQYF.

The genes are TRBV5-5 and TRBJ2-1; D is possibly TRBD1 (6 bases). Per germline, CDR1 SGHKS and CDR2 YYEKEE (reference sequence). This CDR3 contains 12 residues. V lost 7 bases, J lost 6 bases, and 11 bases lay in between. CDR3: CASYHRVNEQFF. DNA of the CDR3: TGTGCCAGCTATCACAGGGTCAATGAGCAGTTCTTC.

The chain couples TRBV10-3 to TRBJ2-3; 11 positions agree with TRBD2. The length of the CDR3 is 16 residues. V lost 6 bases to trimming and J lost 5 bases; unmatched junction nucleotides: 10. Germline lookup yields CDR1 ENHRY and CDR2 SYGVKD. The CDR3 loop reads CAIRDFTSGGVDTQYF. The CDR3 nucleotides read TGTGCCATCAGGGACTTTACTAGCGGGGGTGTAGATACGCAGTATTTT.

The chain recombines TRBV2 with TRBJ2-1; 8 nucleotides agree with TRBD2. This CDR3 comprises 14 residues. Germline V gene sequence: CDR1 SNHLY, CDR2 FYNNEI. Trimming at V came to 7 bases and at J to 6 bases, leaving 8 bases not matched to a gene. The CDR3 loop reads CASNVLLAANEQFF. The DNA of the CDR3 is TGTGCCAGCAACGTGCTACTAGCGGCCAATGAGCAGTTCTTC.

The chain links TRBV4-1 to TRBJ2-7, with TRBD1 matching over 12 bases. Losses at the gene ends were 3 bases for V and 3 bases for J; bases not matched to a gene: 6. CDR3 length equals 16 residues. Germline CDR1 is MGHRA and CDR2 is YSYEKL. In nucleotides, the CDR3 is TGCGCCAGCAGCCAGGGCGGGACAGGGGGCTACTACGAGCAGTACTTC. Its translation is CASSQGGTGGYYEQYF.

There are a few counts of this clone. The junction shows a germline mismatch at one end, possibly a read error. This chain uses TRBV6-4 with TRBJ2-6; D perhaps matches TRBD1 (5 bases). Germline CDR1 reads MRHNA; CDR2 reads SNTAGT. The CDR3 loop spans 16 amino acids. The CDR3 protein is CASSDSSSSGANGLTF. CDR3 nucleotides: TGTGCCAGCAGTGACTCGTCCTCCTCTGGGGCCAACGGCCTGACTTTC.

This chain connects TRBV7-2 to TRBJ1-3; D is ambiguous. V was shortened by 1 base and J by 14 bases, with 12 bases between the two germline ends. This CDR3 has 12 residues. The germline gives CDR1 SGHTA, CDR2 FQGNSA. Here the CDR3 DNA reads TGTGCCAGCAGCTTAGAGCGCCCCCCGGTATATTTT. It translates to CASSLERPPVYF.

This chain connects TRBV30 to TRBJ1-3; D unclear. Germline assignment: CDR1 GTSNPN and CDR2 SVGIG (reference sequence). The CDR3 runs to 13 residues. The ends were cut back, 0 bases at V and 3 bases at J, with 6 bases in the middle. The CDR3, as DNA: TGTGCCTGGAGTGTACAAAGTGGAAACACCATATATTTT. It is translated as CAWSVQSGNTIYF. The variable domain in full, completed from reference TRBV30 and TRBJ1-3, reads SQTIHQWPATLVQPVGSPLSLECTVEGTSNPNLYWYRQAAGRGLQLLFYSVGIGQISSEVPQNLSASRPQDRQFILSSKKLLLSDSGFYLCAWSVQSGNTIYFGEGSWLTVV.